The 20 T cell receptor beta chains below were found in one sample sequenced in a study of blood T cell repertoires in COVID-19. Repertoires were generated with immunoSEQ multiplex PCR, while TCRdb's copy carries only in-frame clones and drops some. The table records approximately 100,000 clones, about 91% of them present only once. Sequenced input: peripheral blood. The origin of the receptors is a human donor in a cohort sampled during active COVID-19.

The chain joins TRBV12-3 or TRBV12-4 to TRBJ2-1; D perhaps matches TRBD2 (6 bases). The CDR3 contains 13 residues. V was shortened by 5 bases and J by 11 bases, with 16 bases between the two germline ends. The CDR3 sequence is CASSPRGRGKQFF. The CDR3 DNA is TGTGCCAGCAGTCCCCGGGGGAGAGGAAAGCAGTTCTTC.

The V gene is TRBV7-2, the J gene TRBJ1-2; perhaps TRBD1 as D (5 bases). The CDR3 has 16 residues. Germline V lookup: CDR1 SGHTA, CDR2 FQGNSA. V shed 0 bases and J shed 7 bases, with 18 bases lying between them. In nucleotides, the CDR3 is TGTGCCAGCAGCTTAGCTAACGTTCAGGGAGGTAGTGGCTACACCTTC. Translated: CASSLANVQGGSGYTF.

This clone has a single count. The V call is TRBV28, the J call TRBJ2-5; TRBD2 is a possible D gene (6 bases). CDR1 is MDHEN and CDR2 is SYDVKM in the germline V gene. Trimming pared 2 bases from V and 5 bases from J, leaving 15 bases between. The CDR3 sequence is 15 residues long. As DNA, the CDR3 is TGTGCCAGCAGTTTACTACTAACTAGCTCCGAGACCCAGTACTTC. It yields the protein CASSLLLTSSETQYF.

In DNA, the CDR3 is TGTGCCAGCAGCTTAGACCCCGGACAGGGTTTGAGGGGCAATCAGCCCCAGCATTTT. Protein sequence: CASSLDPGQGLRGNQPQHF. This chain links TRBV7-8 with TRBJ1-5, with 8 nucleotides matching TRBD1. The germline gives CDR1 SGHVS, CDR2 FQNEAQ. V dropped 1 base and J dropped 2; count of bases not matched to a gene: 13. This CDR3 spans 19 amino acids.

As for this clone: This specimen includes other DNA sequences encoding the same CDR3. V gene TRBV6-5 combines with J gene TRBJ1-2; D is ambiguous. CDR1 is MNHEY, CDR2 SVGAGI, per germline. The CDR3 runs 13 residues. V dropped 2 bases and J dropped 7 bases, with 11 bases sitting between them. DNA for the CDR3: TGTGCCAGCAGTTACGAGGGCGGGTCTGGCTACACCTTC. Its protein product is CASSYEGGSGYTF.

The chain links TRBV4-3 to TRBJ2-7; 7 bases align to TRBD2. V gave up 1 base and J gave up 3 bases; unmatched junction bases: 6. CDR1 is LGHNA, CDR2 YSLEER, per germline. The CDR3 runs 15 residues. The CDR3 region is CASSQVSSGGYEQYF. In DNA, the CDR3 is TGCGCCAGCAGCCAAGTCTCTAGCGGAGGCTACGAGCAGTACTTC.

The chain employs TRBV5-4 and TRBJ1-2; TRBD1 matches 7 bases. V shed 2 bases and J 2 bases; nucleotides not matched to a gene: 3. This CDR3 contains 14 residues. In germline, CDR1 is SGHNT, CDR2 YYREEE (reference sequence). The chain's CDR3 is CASSFEQGNYGYTF. CDR3 DNA sequence: TGTGCCAGCAGCTTTGAACAGGGGAACTATGGCTACACCTTC.

The V call is TRBV28, the J call TRBJ2-3; a possible D gene is TRBD1 (6 bases). CDR3 length: 14 amino acids. Trimming stripped 4 bases from V and 7 bases from J, with 15 bases between. CDR1 and CDR2 (germline): MDHEN, SYDVKM. CDR3 bases: TGTGCCAGCAGTTCGGGACAAATATCCTATACGCAGTATTTT. This gives the protein CASSSGQISYTQYF. The full variable domain, rest sourced from reference TRBV28 and TRBJ2-3, is DVKVTQSSRYLVKRTGEKVFLECVQDMDHENMFWYRQDPGLGLRLIYFSYDVKMKEKGDIPEGYSVSREKKERFSLILESASTNQTSMYLCASSSGQISYTQYFGPGTRLTVL.

This clone turned up a few times. This CDR3 is CASSMGQGYSYEQYF. Here the CDR3 DNA reads TGTGCCAGTAGTATGGGACAGGGGTACTCCTACGAGCAGTACTTC. This chain uses TRBV19 with TRBJ2-7, with 10 bases lining up with TRBD1. The CDR3 totals 15 residues. Germline V gives CDR1 LNHDA, CDR2 SQIVND (reference sequence). J lost 0 bases, V lost 3 bases, and 2 bases had no gene match.

The chain combines TRBV19 with TRBJ2-2; possibly TRBD1 for D (6 bases). V dropped 2 bases and J dropped 8 bases, with 12 bases sitting between them. The CDR3 has 14 amino acids. Germline V CDR1 and CDR2: LNHDA, SQIVND (reference sequence). In DNA form, the CDR3 reads TGTGCCAGTAGTATAATGTCAGGGGCAGGGGAGCTGTTTTTT. This sequence encodes CASSIMSGAGELFF.

Here the CDR3 reads CASSQQTSGGSFTDTQYF. CDR3 in DNA: TGCGCCAGCAGCCAACAGACTAGCGGGGGGTCCTTCACAGATACGCAGTATTTT. The rearrangement uses TRBV4-1 and TRBJ2-3, with 13 bases aligning to TRBD2. V was clipped by 2 bases and J by 2 bases; unmatched bases: 7. Germline-derived CDR1 and CDR2 are MGHRA and YSYEKL. The CDR3 is made up of 18 amino acids.

The chain combines TRBV28 with TRBJ1-3; a possible D gene is TRBD1 (5 bases). This CDR3 spans 15 amino acids. The V and J ends lost 5 bases and 3 bases respectively, with 14 bases between them. Germline values: CDR1 MDHEN, CDR2 SYDVKM. In DNA form, the CDR3 reads TGTGCCAGCAGTCCCCCCAGGGCAGGTGGAAACACCATATATTTT. Encoded protein: CASSPPRAGGNTIYF.

The V call is TRBV14, the J call TRBJ1-6; D perhaps matches TRBD1 (6 bases). The V gene lost 4 bases and the J gene lost 3 bases, with 13 bases spanning the gap. CDR3 length: 16 amino acids. Germline V gives CDR1 SGHDN, CDR2 FVKESK. The CDR3 protein is CASSPGVASYNSPLHF. The CDR3 DNA is TGTGCCAGCAGCCCAGGGGTTGCCAGCTATAATTCACCCCTCCACTTT.

This rearrangement joins TRBV4-2 to TRBJ2-1; 8 bases map to TRBD2. CDR1 LGHNA and CDR2 YNFKEQ come from the germline V gene. This CDR3 contains 16 residues. J gave up 5 bases and V 9 bases, and 15 bases lay outside the gene matches. The CDR3 coding sequence is TGTGCCAGTCGCCCCCAAGGCCTAGCGGGCCACAATGAGCAGTTCTTC. Its translation is CASRPQGLAGHNEQFF.

This chain uses TRBV28 with TRBJ2-5; tentative D call: TRBD2 (6 bases). Trimming stripped 3 bases from V and 5 bases from J, with 13 bases between. The CDR3 is 14 residues long. Germline V gene lookup returns CDR1 MDHEN and CDR2 SYDVKM. The CDR3 loop reads CASSFPRAGETQYF. CDR3 coding DNA: TGTGCCAGCAGTTTCCCCAGGGCGGGGGAGACCCAGTACTTC.

This chain connects TRBV4-1 to TRBJ2-3; D possibly corresponds to TRBD2 (5 bases). CDR3 length: 18 residues. Trimming removed 4 bases at V and 0 bases at J, with 20 bases between. The germline CDR1 and CDR2 sequences are MGHRA and YSYEKL. DNA for the CDR3: TGCGCCAGCAGCCCGGAGCGGTATCTGCTCACAAGCACAGATACGCAGTATTTT. This encodes CASSPERYLLTSTDTQYF.

V usage is TRBV7-8 and J usage is TRBJ2-7; the D is unclear. The CDR3 consists of 11 residues. V gave up 5 bases and J gave up 1 base, with 3 bases separating them. In germline, CDR1 is SGHVS, CDR2 FQNEAQ. The CDR3 DNA sequence: TGTGCCAGCAGCCCGTCCTACGAGCAGTACTTC. Translation: CASSPSYEQYF.

The rearrangement uses TRBV28 and TRBJ1-1; D not resolved. V lost 4 bases, J lost 11 bases, and 14 bases lay in between. The CDR3 is 12 residues long. Germline assignment: CDR1 MDHEN and CDR2 SYDVKM. CDR3 in amino acids: CASSSEALRAFF. The CDR3 nucleotides read TGTGCCAGCAGTTCTGAAGCGCTGAGGGCTTTCTTT.

The table lists this clone with a count of one. The chain recombines TRBV18 with TRBJ2-1; unclear D gene. Deletions cut 3 bases from V and 7 bases from J, with 16 bases between. This CDR3 spans 15 amino acids. The V gene's germline CDR1 is KGHSH and CDR2 LQKENI. The chain's CDR3 is CASSPGLSFINEQFF. In DNA form, the CDR3 reads TGTGCCAGCTCACCTGGGCTCTCTTTTATTAATGAGCAGTTCTTC.

The J gene is TRBJ2-2, the V gene TRBV9; 8 bases line up with TRBD2. This CDR3 has 17 residues. Unmatched junction bases numbered 8, after V lost 3 bases and J lost 1 base. Germline loops: CDR1 SGDLS, CDR2 YYNGEE. CDR3 sequence reads: CASSDSTSARNTGELFF. The CDR3 region has the DNA TGTGCCAGCAGCGACTCGACTAGCGCCCGGAACACCGGGGAGCTGTTTTTT.